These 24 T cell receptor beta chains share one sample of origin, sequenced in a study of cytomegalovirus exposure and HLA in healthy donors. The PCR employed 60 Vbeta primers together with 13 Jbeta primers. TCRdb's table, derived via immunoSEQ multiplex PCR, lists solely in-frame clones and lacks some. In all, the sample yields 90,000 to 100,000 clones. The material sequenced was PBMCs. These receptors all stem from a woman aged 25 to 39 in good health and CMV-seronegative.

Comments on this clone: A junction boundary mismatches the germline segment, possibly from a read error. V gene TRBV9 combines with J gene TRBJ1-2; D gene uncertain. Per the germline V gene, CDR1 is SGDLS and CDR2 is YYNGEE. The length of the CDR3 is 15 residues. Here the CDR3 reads CANSMSPTTTYGYTF. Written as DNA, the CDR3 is TGTGCCAACAGCATGTCCCCGACAACAACCTATGGCTACACCTTC.

CDR3 in DNA: TGCGCCAGCAGCCAGAGGACAGGGGGTCATCAGCCCCAGCATTTT. This gives the protein CASSQRTGGHQPQHF. V and J are TRBV4-1 and TRBJ1-5, with 10 bases matching TRBD1. The V gene's germline CDR1 is MGHRA and CDR2 YSYEKL. J gave up 5 bases and V 3 bases, and 4 bases lay outside the gene matches. CDR3 length: 15 amino acids.

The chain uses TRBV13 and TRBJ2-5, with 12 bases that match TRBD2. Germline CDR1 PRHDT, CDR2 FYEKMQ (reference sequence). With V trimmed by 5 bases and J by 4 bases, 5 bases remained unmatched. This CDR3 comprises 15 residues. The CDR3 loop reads CASSPLGLAGETQYF. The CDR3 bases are TGTGCCAGCAGCCCGTTGGGACTAGCGGGAGAGACCCAGTACTTC.

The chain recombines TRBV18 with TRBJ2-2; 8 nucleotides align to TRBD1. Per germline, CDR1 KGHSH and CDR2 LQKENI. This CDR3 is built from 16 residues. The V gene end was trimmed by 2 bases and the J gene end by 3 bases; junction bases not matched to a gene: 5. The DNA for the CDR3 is TGTGCCAGCTCACCAAACCAGGGGGCGGACACCGGGGAGCTGTTTTTT. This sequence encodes CASSPNQGADTGELFF.

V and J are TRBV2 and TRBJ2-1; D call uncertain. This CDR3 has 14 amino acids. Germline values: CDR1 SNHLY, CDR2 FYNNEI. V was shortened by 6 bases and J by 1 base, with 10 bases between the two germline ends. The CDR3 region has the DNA TGTGCCAGCAGAGGAGAAGGATCCTACAATGAGCAGTTCTTC. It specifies CASRGEGSYNEQFF.

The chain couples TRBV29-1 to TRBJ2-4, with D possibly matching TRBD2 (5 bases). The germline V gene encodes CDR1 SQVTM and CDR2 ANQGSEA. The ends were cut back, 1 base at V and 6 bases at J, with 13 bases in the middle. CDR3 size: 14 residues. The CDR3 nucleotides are TGCAGCGTTGAAGGGGTCGGGAAGACAAACATTCAGTACTTC. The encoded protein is CSVEGVGKTNIQYF.

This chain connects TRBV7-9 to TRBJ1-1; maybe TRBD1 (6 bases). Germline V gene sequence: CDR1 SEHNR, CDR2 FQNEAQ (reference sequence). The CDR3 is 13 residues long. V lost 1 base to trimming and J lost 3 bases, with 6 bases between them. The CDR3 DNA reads TGTGCCAGCAGCTTAGAGGGGGACACTGAAGCTTTCTTT. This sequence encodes CASSLEGDTEAFF.

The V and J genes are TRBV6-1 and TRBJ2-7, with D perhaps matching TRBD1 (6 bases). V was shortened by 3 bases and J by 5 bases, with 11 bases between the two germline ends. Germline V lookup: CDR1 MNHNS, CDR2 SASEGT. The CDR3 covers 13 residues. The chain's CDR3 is CASSDTRDNEQYF. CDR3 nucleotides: TGTGCCAGCAGTGATACCCGGGACAACGAGCAGTACTTC.

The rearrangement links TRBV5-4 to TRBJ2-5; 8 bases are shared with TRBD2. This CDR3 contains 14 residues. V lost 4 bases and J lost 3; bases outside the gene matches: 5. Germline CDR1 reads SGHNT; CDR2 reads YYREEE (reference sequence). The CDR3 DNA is TGTGCCAGCAGCCAGCGGGGGTCGGAAGAGACCCAGTACTTC. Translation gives CASSQRGSEETQYF.

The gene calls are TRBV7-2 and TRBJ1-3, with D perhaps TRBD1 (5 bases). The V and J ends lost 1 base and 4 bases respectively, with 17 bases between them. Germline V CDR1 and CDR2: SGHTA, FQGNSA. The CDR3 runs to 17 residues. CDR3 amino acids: CASSLVGGEGWGNTIYF. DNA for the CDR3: TGTGCCAGCAGCTTAGTGGGGGGGGAAGGTTGGGGAAACACCATATATTTT. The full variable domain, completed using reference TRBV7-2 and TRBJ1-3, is GAGVSQSPSNKVTEKGKDVELRCDPISGHTALYWYRQSLGQGLEFLIYFQGNSAPDKSGLPSDRFSAERTGGSVSTLTIQRTQQEDSAVYLCASSLVGGEGWGNTIYFGEGSWLTVV.

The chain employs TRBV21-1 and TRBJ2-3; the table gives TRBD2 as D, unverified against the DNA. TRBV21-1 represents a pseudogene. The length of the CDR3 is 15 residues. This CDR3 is CASSKGCGDTDTQYF. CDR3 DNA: TGTGCCAGCAGCAAAGGTTGCGGGGACACAGATACGCAGTATTTT.

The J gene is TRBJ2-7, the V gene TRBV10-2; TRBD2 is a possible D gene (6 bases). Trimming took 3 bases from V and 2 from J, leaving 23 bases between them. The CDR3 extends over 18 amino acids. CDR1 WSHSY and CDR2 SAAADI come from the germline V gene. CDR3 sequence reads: CASSDPSGSGTGPYEQYF. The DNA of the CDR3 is TGCGCCAGCAGTGACCCTTCGGGTTCCGGGACTGGTCCCTACGAGCAGTACTTC.

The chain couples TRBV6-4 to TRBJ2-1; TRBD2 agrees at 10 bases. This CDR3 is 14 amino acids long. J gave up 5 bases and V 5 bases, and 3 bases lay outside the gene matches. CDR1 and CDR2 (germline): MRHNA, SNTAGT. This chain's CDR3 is CASSLAGDNNEQFF. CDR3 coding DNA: TGTGCCAGCAGTCTAGCGGGAGACAACAATGAGCAGTTCTTC.

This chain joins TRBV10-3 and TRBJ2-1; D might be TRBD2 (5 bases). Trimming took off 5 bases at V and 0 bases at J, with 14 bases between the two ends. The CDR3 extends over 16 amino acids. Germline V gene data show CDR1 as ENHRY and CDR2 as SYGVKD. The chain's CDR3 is CAISYMLGSSYNEQFF. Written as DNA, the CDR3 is TGTGCCATCAGTTACATGCTGGGGAGCTCCTACAATGAGCAGTTCTTC.

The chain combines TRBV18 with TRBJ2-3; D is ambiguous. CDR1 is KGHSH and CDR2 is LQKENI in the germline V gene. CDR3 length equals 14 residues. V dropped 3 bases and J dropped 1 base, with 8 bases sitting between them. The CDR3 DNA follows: TGTGCCAGCTCACCCGCGCCTGGCACAGATACGCAGTATTTT. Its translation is CASSPAPGTDTQYF.

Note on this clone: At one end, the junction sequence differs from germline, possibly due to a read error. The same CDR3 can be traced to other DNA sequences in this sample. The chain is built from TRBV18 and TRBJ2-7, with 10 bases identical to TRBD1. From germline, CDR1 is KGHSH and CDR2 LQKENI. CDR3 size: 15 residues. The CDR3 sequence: CASSPGQGETYAQYF. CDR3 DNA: TGTGCCAGCTCCCCCGGACAGGGGGAAACCTACGCGCAGTACTTC.

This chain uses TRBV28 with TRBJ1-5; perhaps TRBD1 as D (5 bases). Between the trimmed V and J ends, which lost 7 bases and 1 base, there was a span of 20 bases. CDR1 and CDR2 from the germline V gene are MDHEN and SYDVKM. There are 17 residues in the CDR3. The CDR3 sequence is CASNRGDGGGSNQPQHF. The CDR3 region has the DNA TGTGCCAGCAATCGGGGGGATGGTGGGGGGAGCAATCAGCCCCAGCATTTT.

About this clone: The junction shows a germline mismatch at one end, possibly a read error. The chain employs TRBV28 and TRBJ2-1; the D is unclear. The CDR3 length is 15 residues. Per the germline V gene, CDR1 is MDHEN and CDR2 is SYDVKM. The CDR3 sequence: CASSSQLSSYNERFF. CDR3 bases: TGTGCCAGCAGTTCGCAACTAAGCTCCTACAATGAGCGGTTCTTC. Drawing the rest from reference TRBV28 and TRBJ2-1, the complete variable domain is DVKVTQSSRYLVKRTGEKVFLECVQDMDHENMFWYRQDPGLGLRLIYFSYDVKMKEKGDIPEGYSVSREKKERFSLILESASTNQTSMYLCASSSQLSSYNERFFGPGTRLTVL.

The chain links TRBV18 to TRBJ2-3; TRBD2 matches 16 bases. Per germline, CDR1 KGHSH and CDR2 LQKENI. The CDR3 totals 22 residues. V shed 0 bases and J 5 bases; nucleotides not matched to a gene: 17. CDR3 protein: CASSPPSGGPGTSGRAGDTQYF. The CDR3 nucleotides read TGTGCCAGCTCACCACCCTCCGGGGGACCCGGGACTAGCGGGAGGGCCGGAGATACGCAGTATTTT.

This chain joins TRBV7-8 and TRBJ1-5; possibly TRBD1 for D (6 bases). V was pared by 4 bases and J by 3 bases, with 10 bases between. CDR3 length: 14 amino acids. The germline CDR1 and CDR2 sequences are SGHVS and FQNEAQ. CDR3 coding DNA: TGTGCCAGCAGCTCCCGGGACAACAATCAGCCCCAGCATTTT. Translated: CASSSRDNNQPQHF.

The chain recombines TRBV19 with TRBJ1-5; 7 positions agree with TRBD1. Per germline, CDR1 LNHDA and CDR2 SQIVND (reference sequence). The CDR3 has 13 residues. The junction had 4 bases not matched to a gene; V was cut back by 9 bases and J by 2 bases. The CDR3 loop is CASRTGGNQPQHF. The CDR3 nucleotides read TGTGCCAGCAGGACAGGAGGCAATCAGCCCCAGCATTTT. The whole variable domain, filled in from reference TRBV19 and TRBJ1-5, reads DGGITQSPKYLFRKEGQNVTLSCEQNLNHDAMYWYRQDPGQGLRLIYYSQIVNDFQKGDIAEGYSVSREKKESFPLTVTSAQKNPTAFYLCASRTGGNQPQHFGDGTRLSIL.

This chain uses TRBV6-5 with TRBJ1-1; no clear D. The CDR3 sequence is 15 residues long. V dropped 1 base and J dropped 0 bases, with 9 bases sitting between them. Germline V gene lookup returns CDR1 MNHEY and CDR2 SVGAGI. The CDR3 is CASSYYAGLNTEAFF. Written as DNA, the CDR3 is TGTGCCAGCAGTTACTACGCTGGCCTGAACACTGAAGCTTTCTTT.

CDR3 nucleotide sequence: TGTGCCAGCAGCTTAGCTGGTAGCGGGAGGCTCCCGTCCTACGAGCAGTACTTC. It is translated as CASSLAGSGRLPSYEQYF. This chain joins TRBV7-8 and TRBJ2-7, with 10 bases identical to TRBD2. V shed 0 bases and J 1 base; nucleotides not matched to a gene: 9. The CDR3 totals 18 residues. CDR1 is SGHVS, CDR2 FQNEAQ, per germline.

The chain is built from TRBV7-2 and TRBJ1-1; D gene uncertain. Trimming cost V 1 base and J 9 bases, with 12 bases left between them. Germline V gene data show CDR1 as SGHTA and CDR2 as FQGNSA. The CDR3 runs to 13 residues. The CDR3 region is CASSLGASSKAFF. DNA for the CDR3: TGTGCCAGCAGCTTAGGCGCGTCGTCCAAAGCTTTCTTT.